These 23 T cell receptor beta chains share one sample of origin, sequenced in a study of CD8 T cells in ankylosing spondylitis. TCRdb re-derived calls from the 5' RACE reads in MiXCR, one entry per CDR3 protein. The table lists more than 100,000 distinct CDR3 sequences, roughly 11% of them singletons, with 4.1% in the top ten. Input material: blood, either unsorted or a sorted T cell fraction (not recorded which). The receptors were sampled from a female donor with ankylosing spondylitis or in good health (not recorded which).

This clonotype appeared many times. The genes are TRBV20-1 and TRBJ2-1; 14 bases align to TRBD2. Germline trimming cut 4 bases from V and 10 bases from J; bases unmatched to any gene: 6. The CDR3 extends over 14 amino acids. Germline values: CDR1 DFQATT, CDR2 SNEGSKA (reference sequence). CDR3 in amino acids: CSATTSGGGKEQFF. The CDR3 DNA sequence: TGCAGTGCTACGACTAGCGGGGGGGGTAAGGAGCAGTTCTTC.

This clonotype was recorded many times. The V gene is TRBV5-1, the J gene TRBJ2-7; 8 nucleotides match TRBD1. The CDR3 runs 14 residues. Per the germline V gene, CDR1 is SGHRS and CDR2 is YFSETQ. V lost 0 bases, J lost 3 bases, and 2 bases stayed unmatched. This chain's CDR3 is CASSLGDRFYEQYF. The DNA of the CDR3 is TGCGCCAGCAGCTTGGGGGACAGGTTCTACGAGCAGTACTTC.

At least ten counts were recorded for this clonotype. V usage is TRBV12-3 or TRBV12-4 and J usage is TRBJ2-5; maybe TRBD2 (6 bases). V shed 5 bases and J shed 5 bases, with 18 bases lying between them. The CDR3 consists of 15 residues. CDR3 protein: CASSPGLTDRETQYF. CDR3 in DNA: TGTGCCAGCAGTCCCGGACTAACGGATCGGGAGACCCAGTACTTC.

There are many counts of this clonotype. The rearrangement uses TRBV9 and TRBJ2-1; maybe TRBD1 (6 bases). V lost 4 bases and J 0 bases, leaving 17 bases between the germline ends. Per the germline V gene, CDR1 is SGDLS and CDR2 is YYNGEE. This CDR3 has 17 amino acids. In DNA form, the CDR3 reads TGTGCCAGCAGCCTCCTTCGACAGGCTGCCTCCTACAATGAGCAGTTCTTC. It is translated as CASSLLRQAASYNEQFF.

This clonotype was picked up many times. The chain joins TRBV10-3 to TRBJ2-4; perhaps TRBD2 as D (6 bases). Germline CDR1 is ENHRY and CDR2 is SYGVKD. V shed 2 bases and J shed 9 bases, with 17 bases lying between them. The CDR3 has 15 amino acids. CDR3 DNA: TGTGCCATCAGTGAGGGGCTTTCTATCGGGGGCATTCAGTACTTC. Amino acid sequence: CAISEGLSIGGIQYF.

The chain employs TRBV18 and TRBJ2-3; TRBD2 matches at 14 bases. CDR3 length equals 19 residues. Germline CDR1 is KGHSH and CDR2 is LQKENI. J lost 2 bases, V lost 2 bases, and 9 bases had no gene match. In DNA, the CDR3 is TGTGCCAGCTCACCAGGAGGACTAGCGGGGGGCCCGTACACAGATACGCAGTATTTT. Amino acid sequence: CASSPGGLAGGPYTDTQYF.

The sample holds many counts of this clonotype. The V and J genes are TRBV20-1 and TRBJ2-3, with 10 nucleotides matching TRBD1. The CDR3 has 17 amino acids. The V gene end was trimmed by 6 bases and the J gene end by 3 bases; junction bases not matched to a gene: 15. Germline CDR1 DFQATT, CDR2 SNEGSKA (reference sequence). The CDR3 nucleotides are TGCAGTGCAACCGGGACAGGGGCGACGGTCGGTACAGATACGCAGTATTTT. Its translation: CSATGTGATVGTDTQYF.

This clonotype was counted ten times or more. The V gene is TRBV5-1, the J gene TRBJ1-1; tentative D call: TRBD1 (5 bases). The CDR3 totals 14 residues. Germline values: CDR1 SGHRS, CDR2 YFSETQ. Trimming removed 0 bases from V and 5 bases from J, with 11 bases in between. The CDR3 DNA reads as TGCGCCAGCAGCTTGGATTTGGGGGAAACTGAAGCTTTCTTT. Its protein product is CASSLDLGETEAFF.

This clonotype was counted at least ten times. The chain uses TRBV20-1 and TRBJ1-5, with 10 bases fitting TRBD1. J lost 0 bases, V lost 0 bases, and 11 bases had no gene match. The CDR3 runs to 19 residues. Germline CDR1 DFQATT, CDR2 SNEGSKA (reference sequence). CDR3 nucleotides: TGCAGTGCTAGAGACTGGGACAGGGGATCCACCTATAGCAATCAGCCCCAGCATTTT. Its translation: CSARDWDRGSTYSNQPQHF.

This clonotype was counted ten times or more. The gene calls are TRBV5-1 and TRBJ2-5; D gene uncertain. This CDR3 region has 11 residues. The V gene lost 5 bases and the J gene lost 2 bases, with 4 bases spanning the gap. Germline V gene data show CDR1 as SGHRS and CDR2 as YFSETQ. For the CDR3, the DNA is TGCGCCAGCAGAGTTCAAGAGACCCAGTACTTC. Amino acid sequence: CASRVQETQYF.

In this sample, this clonotype turned up many times. CDR3 loop: CASSLVPGTDTQYF. In DNA, the CDR3 is TGCGCCAGCAGCTTGGTCCCGGGAACAGATACGCAGTATTTT. This chain links TRBV5-1 with TRBJ2-3; weak D call: TRBD2 (5 bases). The CDR3 is 14 residues long. From germline, CDR1 is SGHRS and CDR2 YFSETQ. Trimming shortened V by 0 bases and J by 3 bases, and 8 bases separated the two germline ends. The complete variable domain, with remaining parts taken from reference TRBV5-1 and TRBJ2-3, reads KAGVTQTPRYLIKTRGQQVTLSCSPISGHRSVSWYQQTPGQGLQFLFEYFSETQRNKGNFPGRFSGRQFSNSRSEMNVSTLELGDSALYLCASSLVPGTDTQYFGPGTRLTVL.

This clonotype has at least ten counts. The CDR3 here is CASKTDRATEAFF. The CDR3 DNA reads as TGCGCCAGCAAAACCGACAGGGCCACTGAAGCTTTCTTT. The V call is TRBV5-1, the J call TRBJ1-1; 7 bases align to TRBD1. This CDR3 has 13 amino acids. Trimming took 6 bases from V and 4 from J; bases not matched to a gene: 6. The germline V gene encodes CDR1 SGHRS and CDR2 YFSETQ.

This clonotype was picked up many times. CDR3 region: CASSLFSYEQYF. DNA of the CDR3: TGTGCCAGCAGTTTGTTCTCCTACGAGCAGTACTTC. The V gene is TRBV12-3 or TRBV12-4, the J gene TRBJ2-7; D unclear. Between the trimmed V and J ends, which lost 3 bases and 0 bases, there was a span of 3 bases. CDR3 length: 12 residues.

This clonotype appeared a few times. Given a much more abundant clone one base away, this may be a read error. The chain joins TRBV12-3 or TRBV12-4 to TRBJ2-2; 7 bases agree with TRBD1. CDR3 length: 18 amino acids. The CDR3 nucleotides are TGTACCAGCAGATTCGGCTCCGGGACAGCGACTAACACCGGGGAGCTGTTTTTT. It codes for CTSRFGSGTATNTGELFF.

This clonotype was counted at least ten times. The rearrangement uses TRBV12-3 or TRBV12-4 and TRBJ1-2; unclear D gene. Trimming pared 3 bases from V and 4 bases from J, leaving 6 bases between. The CDR3 has 12 amino acids. The CDR3 bases are TGTGCCAGCAGTTTCAGGTCCTATGGCTACACCTTC. This sequence encodes CASSFRSYGYTF.

This clonotype has only one observation. This chain links TRBV7-2 with TRBJ1-1; D possibly corresponds to TRBD1 (5 bases). Deletions cut 7 bases from V and 4 bases from J, with 16 bases between. The CDR3 extends over 14 amino acids. The germline CDR1 and CDR2 sequences are SGHTA and FQGNSA. CDR3 bases: TGTGCCAGCAACCCCTATGGGGGACCCACTGAAGCTTTCTTT. Its translation: CASNPYGGPTEAFF.

This clonotype was observed a few times. The rearrangement uses TRBV5-1 and TRBJ2-2, with D unresolved. Germline CDR1 is SGHRS and CDR2 is YFSETQ. V was trimmed by 4 bases and J by 0 bases, leaving 10 bases between them. The CDR3 spans 15 residues. The CDR3, as DNA: TGCGCCAGCAGCCCCCAAACTACGAACACCGGGGAGCTGTTTTTT. Translation: CASSPQTTNTGELFF.

Of note for this clonotype: A much larger clone differs from this one at a single base, so this may be a read error. The V and J genes are TRBV18 and TRBJ1-2; TRBD1 is a possible D gene (5 bases). Germline CDR1 is KGHSH and CDR2 is LQKENI. The CDR3 is 12 amino acids. CDR3 in amino acids: CTSSPLGLGYTF. The CDR3 DNA reads as TGTACCAGCTCACCACTGGGGCTTGGCTACACCTTC. Variable domain in full (rest from reference TRBV18 and TRBJ1-2): NAGVMQNPRHLVRRRGQEARLRCSPMKGHSHVYWYRQLPEEGLKFMVYLQKENIIDESGMPKERFSAEFPKEGPSILRIQQVVRGDSAAYFCTSSPLGLGYTFGSGTRLTVV.

This clonotype was picked up many times. The V and J genes are TRBV12-3 or TRBV12-4 and TRBJ1-4, with unresolved D. The CDR3 totals 13 residues. The ends were cut back, 5 bases at V and 2 bases at J, with 6 bases in the middle. The DNA for the CDR3 is TGTGCCAGCAGTCCCTGGACTAATGAAAAACTGTTTTTT. Translated, it gives CASSPWTNEKLFF.

In this sample, this clonotype turned up many times. A junction boundary mismatches the germline segment, possibly from a read error. This rearrangement joins TRBV3-1 to TRBJ2-7; D not certain. Per germline, CDR1 LGHDT and CDR2 YNNKEL (reference sequence). CDR3 size: 15 residues. The CDR3 spells CVSSQAPGITYEQYF. The DNA of the CDR3 is TGTGTCAGCAGCCAAGCCCCCGGTATAACCTACGAGCAGTACTTC.

The chain links TRBV20-1 to TRBJ2-6, with D perhaps being TRBD1 or TRBD2 (5 bases each). CDR1 is DFQATT and CDR2 is SNEGSKA in the germline V gene (reference sequence). CDR3 length equals 16 residues. The germline V and J ends were trimmed by 6 bases and 0 bases, with 15 bases remaining between them. The CDR3 region is CSALGRPSSGANVLTF. In DNA, the CDR3 is TGCAGTGCCCTGGGACGGCCAAGCTCTGGGGCCAACGTCCTGACTTTC.

This clonotype was counted many times. V is TRBV10-3 and J is TRBJ1-1, with 7 positions matching TRBD1. Looked up from germline, CDR1 is ENHRY and CDR2 is SYGVKD. This CDR3 comprises 14 residues. The ends lost 6 bases at V and 5 bases at J; junction bases unmatched: 9. The CDR3 protein is CAISSDRAVTEAFF. CDR3 DNA sequence: TGTGCCATCAGCAGCGACAGGGCAGTAACTGAAGCTTTCTTT.

Many counts were recorded for this clonotype. The V call is TRBV20-1, the J call TRBJ1-2; 8 bases line up with TRBD1. This CDR3 contains 14 residues. Trimming took 5 bases from V and 3 from J; bases not matched to a gene: 8. Germline-derived CDR1 and CDR2 are DFQATT and SNEGSKA (reference sequence). The CDR3, as DNA: TGCAGTGCTCAAGGGACAGGTGCATACTATGGCTACACCTTC. Amino acids: CSAQGTGAYYGYTF.